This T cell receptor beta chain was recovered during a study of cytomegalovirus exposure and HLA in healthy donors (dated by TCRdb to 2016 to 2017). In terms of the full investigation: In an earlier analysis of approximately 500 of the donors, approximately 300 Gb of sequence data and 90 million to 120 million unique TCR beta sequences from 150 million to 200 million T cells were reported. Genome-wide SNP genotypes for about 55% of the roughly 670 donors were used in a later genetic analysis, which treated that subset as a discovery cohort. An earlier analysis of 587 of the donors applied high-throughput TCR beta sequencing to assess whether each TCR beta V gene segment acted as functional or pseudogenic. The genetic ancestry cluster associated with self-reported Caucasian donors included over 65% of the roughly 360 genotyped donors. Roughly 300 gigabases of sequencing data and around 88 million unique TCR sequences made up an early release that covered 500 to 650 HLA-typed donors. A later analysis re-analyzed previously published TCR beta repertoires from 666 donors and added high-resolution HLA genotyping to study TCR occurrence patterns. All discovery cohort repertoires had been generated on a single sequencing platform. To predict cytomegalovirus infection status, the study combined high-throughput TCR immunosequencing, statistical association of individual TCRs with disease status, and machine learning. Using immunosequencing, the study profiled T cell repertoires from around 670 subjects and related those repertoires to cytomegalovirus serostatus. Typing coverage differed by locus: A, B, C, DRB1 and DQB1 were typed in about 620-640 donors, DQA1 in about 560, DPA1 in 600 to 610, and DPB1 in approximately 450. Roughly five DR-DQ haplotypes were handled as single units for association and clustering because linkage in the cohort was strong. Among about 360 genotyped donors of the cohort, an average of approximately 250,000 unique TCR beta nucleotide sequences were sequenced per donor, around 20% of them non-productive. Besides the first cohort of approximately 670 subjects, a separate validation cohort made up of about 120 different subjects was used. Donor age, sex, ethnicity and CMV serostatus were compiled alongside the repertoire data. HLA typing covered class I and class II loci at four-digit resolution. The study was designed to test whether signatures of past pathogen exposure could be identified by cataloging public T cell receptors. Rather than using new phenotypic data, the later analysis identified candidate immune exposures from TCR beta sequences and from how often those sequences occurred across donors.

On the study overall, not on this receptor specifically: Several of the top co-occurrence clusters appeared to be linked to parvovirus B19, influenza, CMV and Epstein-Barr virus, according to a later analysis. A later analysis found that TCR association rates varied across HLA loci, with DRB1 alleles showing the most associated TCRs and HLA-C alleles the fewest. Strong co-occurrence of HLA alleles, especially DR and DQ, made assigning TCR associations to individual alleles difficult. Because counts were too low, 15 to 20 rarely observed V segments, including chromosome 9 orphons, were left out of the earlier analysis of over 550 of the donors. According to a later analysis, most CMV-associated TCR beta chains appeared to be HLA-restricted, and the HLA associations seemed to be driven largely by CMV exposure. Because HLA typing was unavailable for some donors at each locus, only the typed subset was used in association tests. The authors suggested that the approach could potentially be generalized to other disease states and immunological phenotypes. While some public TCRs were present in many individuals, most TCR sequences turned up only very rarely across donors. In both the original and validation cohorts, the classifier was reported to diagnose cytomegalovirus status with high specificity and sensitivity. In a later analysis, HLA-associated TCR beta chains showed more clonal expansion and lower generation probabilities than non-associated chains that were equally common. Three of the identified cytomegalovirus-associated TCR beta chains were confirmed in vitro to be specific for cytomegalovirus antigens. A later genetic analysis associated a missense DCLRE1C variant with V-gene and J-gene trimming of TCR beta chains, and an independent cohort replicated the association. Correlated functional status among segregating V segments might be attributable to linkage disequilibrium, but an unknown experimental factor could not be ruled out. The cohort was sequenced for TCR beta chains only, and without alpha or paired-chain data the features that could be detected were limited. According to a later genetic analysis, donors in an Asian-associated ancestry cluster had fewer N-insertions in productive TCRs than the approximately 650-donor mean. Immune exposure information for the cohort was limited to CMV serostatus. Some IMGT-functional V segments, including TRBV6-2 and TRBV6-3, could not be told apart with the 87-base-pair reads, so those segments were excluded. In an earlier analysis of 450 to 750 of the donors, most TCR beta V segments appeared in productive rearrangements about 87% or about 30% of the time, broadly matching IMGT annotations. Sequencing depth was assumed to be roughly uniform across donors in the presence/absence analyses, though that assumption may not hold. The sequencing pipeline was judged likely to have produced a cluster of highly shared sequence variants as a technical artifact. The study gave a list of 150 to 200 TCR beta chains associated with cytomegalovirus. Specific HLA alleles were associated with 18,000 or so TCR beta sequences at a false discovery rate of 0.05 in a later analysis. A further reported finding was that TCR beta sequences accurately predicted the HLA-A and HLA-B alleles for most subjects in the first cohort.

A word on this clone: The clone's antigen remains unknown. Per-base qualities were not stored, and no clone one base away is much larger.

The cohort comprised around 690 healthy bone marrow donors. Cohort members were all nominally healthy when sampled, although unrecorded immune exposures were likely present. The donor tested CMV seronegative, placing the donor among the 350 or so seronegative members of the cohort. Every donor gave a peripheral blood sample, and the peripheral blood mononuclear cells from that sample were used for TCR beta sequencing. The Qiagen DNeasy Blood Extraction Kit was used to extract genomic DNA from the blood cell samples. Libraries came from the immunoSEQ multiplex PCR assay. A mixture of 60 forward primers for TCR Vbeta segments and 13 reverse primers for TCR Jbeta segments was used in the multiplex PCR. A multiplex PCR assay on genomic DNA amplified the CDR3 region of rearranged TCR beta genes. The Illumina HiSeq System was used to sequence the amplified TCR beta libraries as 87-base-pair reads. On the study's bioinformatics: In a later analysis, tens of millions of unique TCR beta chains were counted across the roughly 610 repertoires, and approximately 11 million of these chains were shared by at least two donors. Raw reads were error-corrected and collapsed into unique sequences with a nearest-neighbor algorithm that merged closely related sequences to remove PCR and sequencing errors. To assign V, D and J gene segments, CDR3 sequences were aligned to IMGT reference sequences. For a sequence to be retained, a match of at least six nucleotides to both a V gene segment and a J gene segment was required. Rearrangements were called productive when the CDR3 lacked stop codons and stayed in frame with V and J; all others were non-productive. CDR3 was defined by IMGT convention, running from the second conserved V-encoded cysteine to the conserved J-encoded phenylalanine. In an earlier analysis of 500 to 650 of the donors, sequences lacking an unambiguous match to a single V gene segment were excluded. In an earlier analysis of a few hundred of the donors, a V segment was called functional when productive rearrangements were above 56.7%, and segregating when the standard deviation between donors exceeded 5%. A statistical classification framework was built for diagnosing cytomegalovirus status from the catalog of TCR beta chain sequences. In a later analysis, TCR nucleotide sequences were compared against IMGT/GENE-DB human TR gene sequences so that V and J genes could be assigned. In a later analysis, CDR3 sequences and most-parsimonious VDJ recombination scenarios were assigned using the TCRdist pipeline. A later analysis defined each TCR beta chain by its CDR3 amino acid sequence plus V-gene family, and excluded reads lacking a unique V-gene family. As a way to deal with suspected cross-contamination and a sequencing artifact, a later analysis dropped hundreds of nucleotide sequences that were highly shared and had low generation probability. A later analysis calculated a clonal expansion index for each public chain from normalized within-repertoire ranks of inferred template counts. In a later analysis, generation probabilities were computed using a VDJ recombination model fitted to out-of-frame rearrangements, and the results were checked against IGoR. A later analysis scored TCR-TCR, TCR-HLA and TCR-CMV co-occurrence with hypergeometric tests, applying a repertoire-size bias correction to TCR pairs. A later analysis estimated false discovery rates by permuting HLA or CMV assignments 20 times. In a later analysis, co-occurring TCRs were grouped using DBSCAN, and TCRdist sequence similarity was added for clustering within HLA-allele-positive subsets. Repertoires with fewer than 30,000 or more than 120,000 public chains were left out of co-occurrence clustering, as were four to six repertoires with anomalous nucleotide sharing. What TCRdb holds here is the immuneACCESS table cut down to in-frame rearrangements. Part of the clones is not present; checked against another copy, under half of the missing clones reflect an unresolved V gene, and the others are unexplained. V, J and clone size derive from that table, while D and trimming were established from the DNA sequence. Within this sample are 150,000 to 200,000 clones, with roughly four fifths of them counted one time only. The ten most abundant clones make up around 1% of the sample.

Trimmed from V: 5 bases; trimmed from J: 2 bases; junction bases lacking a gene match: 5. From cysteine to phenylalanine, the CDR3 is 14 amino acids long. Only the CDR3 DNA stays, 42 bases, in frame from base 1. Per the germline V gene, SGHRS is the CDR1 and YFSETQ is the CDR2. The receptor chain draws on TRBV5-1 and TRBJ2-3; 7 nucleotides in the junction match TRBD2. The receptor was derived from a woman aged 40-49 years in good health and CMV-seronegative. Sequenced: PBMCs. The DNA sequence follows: TGCGCCAGCAGGGGAGCGGGATACACAGATACGCAGTATTTT. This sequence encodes CASRGAGYTDTQYF.